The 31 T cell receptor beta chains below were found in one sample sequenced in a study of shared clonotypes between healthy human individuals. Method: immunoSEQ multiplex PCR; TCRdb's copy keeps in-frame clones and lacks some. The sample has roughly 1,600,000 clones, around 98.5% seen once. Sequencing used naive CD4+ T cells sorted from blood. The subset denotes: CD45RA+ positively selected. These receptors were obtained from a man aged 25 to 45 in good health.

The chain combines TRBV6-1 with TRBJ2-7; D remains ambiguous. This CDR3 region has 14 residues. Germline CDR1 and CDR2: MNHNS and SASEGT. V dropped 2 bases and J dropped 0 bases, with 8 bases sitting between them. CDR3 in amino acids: CASSERRGSYEQYF. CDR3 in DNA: TGTGCCAGCAGTGAACGGCGTGGCTCCTACGAGCAGTACTTC.

CDR3 residues: CASSLGWGLGNQPQHF. The CDR3, as DNA: TGTGCCAGCAGCTTGGGCTGGGGGCTGGGCAATCAGCCCCAGCATTTT. The chain combines TRBV5-6 with TRBJ1-5, with D maybe TRBD1 (6 bases). Trimming stripped 0 bases from V and 2 bases from J, with 12 bases between. The CDR3 length is 16 residues. CDR1 SGHDT and CDR2 YYEEEE come from the germline V gene.

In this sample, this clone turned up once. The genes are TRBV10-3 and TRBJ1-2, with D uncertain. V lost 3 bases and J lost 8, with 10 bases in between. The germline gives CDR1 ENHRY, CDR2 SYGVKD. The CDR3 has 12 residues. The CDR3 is CAISDPGSGYTF. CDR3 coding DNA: TGTGCCATCAGTGACCCAGGATCAGGCTACACCTTC.

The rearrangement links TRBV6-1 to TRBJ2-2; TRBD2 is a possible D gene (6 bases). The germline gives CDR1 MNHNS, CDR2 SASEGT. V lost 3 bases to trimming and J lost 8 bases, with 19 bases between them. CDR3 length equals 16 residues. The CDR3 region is CASSDGLGRRRGELFF. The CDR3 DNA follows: TGTGCCAGCAGTGATGGGTTAGGGAGGCGGAGGGGGGAGCTGTTTTTT.

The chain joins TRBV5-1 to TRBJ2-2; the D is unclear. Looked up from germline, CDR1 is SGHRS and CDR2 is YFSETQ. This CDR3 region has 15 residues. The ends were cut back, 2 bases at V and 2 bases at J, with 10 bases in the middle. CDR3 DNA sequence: TGCGCCAGCAGCTTTTTCGACTCCAACACCGGGGAGCTGTTTTTT. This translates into CASSFFDSNTGELFF.

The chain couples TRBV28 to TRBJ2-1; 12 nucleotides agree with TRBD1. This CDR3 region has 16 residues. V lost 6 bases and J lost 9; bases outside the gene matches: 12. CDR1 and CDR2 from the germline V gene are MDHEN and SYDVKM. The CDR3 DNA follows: TGTGCCAGCAGATCACCCCGTGGGACAGGGGGCGGTGAGCAGTTCTTC. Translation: CASRSPRGTGGGEQFF.

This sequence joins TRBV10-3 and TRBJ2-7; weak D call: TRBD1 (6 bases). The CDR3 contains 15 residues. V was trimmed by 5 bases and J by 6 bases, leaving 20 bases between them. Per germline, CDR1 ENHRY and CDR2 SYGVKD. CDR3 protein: CAISPYLGAGAEQYF. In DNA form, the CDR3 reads TGTGCCATCAGTCCTTATCTCGGGGCAGGGGCCGAGCAGTACTTC.

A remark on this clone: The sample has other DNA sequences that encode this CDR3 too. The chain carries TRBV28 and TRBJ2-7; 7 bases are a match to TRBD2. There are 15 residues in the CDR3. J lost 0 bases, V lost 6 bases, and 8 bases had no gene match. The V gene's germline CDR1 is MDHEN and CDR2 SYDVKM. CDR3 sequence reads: CASSSSGTSSYEQYF. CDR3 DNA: TGTGCCAGCAGCTCAAGCGGGACGAGCTCCTACGAGCAGTACTTC.

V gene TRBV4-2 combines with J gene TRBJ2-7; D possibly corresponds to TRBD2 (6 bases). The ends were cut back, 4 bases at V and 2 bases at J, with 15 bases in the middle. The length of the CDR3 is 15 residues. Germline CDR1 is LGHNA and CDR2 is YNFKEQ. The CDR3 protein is CASSPLGRGTYEQYF. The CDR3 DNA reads TGTGCCAGCAGCCCCCTCGGTCGGGGGACCTACGAGCAGTACTTC.

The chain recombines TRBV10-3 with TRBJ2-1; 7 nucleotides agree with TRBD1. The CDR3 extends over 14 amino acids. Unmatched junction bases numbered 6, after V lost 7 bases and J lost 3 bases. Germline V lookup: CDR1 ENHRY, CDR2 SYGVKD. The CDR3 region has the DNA TGTGCCATCAAGAGACAGGGTGACTACAATGAGCAGTTCTTC. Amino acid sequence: CAIKRQGDYNEQFF.

The CDR3, as DNA: TGTGCCAGTAGTATAGTTCGGGGGGGCGCTGAAGCTTTCTTT. Translation: CASSIVRGGAEAFF. The rearrangement links TRBV19 to TRBJ1-1; TRBD1 is a possible D gene (6 bases). This CDR3 comprises 14 residues. Trimming pared 1 base from V and 6 bases from J, leaving 12 bases between. The germline CDR1 and CDR2 sequences are LNHDA and SQIVND (reference sequence).

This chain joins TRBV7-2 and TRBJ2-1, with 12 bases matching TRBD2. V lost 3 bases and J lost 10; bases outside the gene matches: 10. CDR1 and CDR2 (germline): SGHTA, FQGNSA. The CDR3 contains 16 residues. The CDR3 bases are TGTGCCAGCAGCTTCTCTAGCGGGAGGGCCATGGCCGAGCAGTTCTTC. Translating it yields CASSFSSGRAMAEQFF.

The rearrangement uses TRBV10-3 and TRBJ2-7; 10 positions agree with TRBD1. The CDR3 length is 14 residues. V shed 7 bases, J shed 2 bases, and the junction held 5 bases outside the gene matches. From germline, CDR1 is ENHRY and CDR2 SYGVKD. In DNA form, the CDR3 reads TGTGCCATCACTCCGGGACAGGGGACCTACGAGCAGTACTTC. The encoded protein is CAITPGQGTYEQYF.

CDR3 in DNA: TGTGCCAGCTCAACAGGGGAATACAATGAGCAGTTCTTC. Protein sequence: CASSTGEYNEQFF. This chain connects TRBV18 to TRBJ2-1, with 7 bases matching TRBD1. Germline CDR1 KGHSH, CDR2 LQKENI. The CDR3 loop spans 13 amino acids. The V segment lost 5 bases and the J segment 4 bases; nucleotides outside the gene matches: 2.

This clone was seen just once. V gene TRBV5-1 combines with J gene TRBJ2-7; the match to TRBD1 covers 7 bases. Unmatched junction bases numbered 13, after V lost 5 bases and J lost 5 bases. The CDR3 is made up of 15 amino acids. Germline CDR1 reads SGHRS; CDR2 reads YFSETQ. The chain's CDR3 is CASSSSRDSFHEQYF. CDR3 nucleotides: TGCGCCAGCAGTTCGTCCCGGGACAGTTTCCACGAGCAGTACTTC. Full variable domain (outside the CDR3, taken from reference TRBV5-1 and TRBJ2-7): KAGVTQTPRYLIKTRGQQVTLSCSPISGHRSVSWYQQTPGQGLQFLFEYFSETQRNKGNFPGRFSGRQFSNSRSEMNVSTLELGDSALYLCASSSSRDSFHEQYFGPGTRLTVT.

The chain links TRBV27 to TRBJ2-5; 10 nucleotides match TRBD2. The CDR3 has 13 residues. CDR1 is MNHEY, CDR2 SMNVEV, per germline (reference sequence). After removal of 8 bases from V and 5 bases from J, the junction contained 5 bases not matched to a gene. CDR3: CASPGAGGETQYF. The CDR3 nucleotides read TGTGCCAGCCCTGGAGCGGGAGGGGAGACCCAGTACTTC.

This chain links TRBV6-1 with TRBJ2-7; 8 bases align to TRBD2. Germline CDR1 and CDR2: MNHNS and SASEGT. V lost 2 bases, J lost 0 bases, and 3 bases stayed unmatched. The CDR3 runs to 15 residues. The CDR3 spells CASSEPGTSSYEQYF. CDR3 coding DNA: TGTGCCAGCAGTGAACCGGGGACTAGCTCCTACGAGCAGTACTTC.

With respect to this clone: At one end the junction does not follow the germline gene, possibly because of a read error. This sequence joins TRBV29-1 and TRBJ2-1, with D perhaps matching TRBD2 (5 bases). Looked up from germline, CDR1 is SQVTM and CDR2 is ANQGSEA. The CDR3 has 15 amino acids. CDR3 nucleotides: TGCAGCGTCGAAGGGAGTTCCCGCTCCTACAATGAGCAGTTCTTC. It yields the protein CSVEGSSRSYNEQFF.

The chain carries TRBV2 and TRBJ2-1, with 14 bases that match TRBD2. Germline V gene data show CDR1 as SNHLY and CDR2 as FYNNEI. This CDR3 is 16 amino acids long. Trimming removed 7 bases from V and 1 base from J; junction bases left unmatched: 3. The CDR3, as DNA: TGTGCCAGCACCCGGACTAGCGGGAGGTCCTACAATGAGCAGTTCTTC. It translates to CASTRTSGRSYNEQFF.

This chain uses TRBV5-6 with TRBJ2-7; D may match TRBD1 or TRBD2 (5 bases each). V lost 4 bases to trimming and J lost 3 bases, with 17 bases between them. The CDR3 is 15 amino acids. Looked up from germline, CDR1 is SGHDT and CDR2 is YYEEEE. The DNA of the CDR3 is TGTGCCAGCAGCCCCGGGACGGCAGGCTTCTACGAGCAGTACTTC. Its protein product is CASSPGTAGFYEQYF.

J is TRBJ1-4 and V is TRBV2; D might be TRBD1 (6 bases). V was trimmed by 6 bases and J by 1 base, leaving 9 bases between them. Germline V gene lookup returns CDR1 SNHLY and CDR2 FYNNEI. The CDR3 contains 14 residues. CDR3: CASRVQGTNEKLFF. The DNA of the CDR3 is TGTGCCAGCAGAGTACAGGGAACTAATGAAAAACTGTTTTTT.

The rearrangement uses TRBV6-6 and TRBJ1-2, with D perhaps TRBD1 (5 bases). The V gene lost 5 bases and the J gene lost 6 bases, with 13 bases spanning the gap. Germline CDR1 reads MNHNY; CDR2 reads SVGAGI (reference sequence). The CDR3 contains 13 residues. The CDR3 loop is CASSRSRDDGYTF. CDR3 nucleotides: TGTGCCAGCAGTCGCTCTCGGGACGATGGCTACACCTTC.

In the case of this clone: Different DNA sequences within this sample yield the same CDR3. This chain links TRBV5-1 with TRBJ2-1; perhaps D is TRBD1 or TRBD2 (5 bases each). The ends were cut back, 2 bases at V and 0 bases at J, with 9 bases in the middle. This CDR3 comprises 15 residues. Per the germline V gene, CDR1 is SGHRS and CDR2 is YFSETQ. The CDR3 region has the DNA TGCGCCAGCAGCTTTGGGGGAAGCTCCTACAATGAGCAGTTCTTC. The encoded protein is CASSFGGSSYNEQFF. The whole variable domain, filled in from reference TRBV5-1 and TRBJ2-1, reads KAGVTQTPRYLIKTRGQQVTLSCSPISGHRSVSWYQQTPGQGLQFLFEYFSETQRNKGNFPGRFSGRQFSNSRSEMNVSTLELGDSALYLCASSFGGSSYNEQFFGPGTRLTVL.

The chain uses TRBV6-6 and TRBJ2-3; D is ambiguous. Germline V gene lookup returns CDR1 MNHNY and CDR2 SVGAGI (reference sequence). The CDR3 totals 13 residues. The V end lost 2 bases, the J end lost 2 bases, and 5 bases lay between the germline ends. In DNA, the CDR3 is TGTGCCAGCAGTTACGGGCCCACAGATACGCAGTATTTT. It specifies CASSYGPTDTQYF.

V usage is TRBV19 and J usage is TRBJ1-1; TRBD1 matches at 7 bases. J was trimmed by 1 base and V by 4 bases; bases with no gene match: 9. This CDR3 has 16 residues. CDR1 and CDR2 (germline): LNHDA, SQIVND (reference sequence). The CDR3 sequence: CASSTEGGERNTEAFF. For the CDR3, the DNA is TGTGCCAGTAGTACAGAAGGGGGCGAGAGGAACACTGAAGCTTTCTTT. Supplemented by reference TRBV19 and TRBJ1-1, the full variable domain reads DGGITQSPKYLFRKEGQNVTLSCEQNLNHDAMYWYRQDPGQGLRLIYYSQIVNDFQKGDIAEGYSVSREKKESFPLTVTSAQKNPTAFYLCASSTEGGERNTEAFFGQGTRLTVV.

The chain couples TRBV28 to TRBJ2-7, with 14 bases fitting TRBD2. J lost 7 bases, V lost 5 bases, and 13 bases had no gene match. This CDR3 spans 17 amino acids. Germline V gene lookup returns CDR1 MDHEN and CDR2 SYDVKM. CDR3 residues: CASSPTVGLAGVGEQYF. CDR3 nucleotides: TGTGCCAGCAGTCCCACCGTGGGACTAGCGGGAGTGGGTGAGCAGTACTTC.

CDR3 coding DNA: TGTGCCAGCAGTGAAAAACCGACAGGGATTGCAGATACGCAGTATTTT. It yields the protein CASSEKPTGIADTQYF. The gene calls are TRBV6-1 and TRBJ2-3; TRBD1 agrees at 7 bases. V shed 2 bases and J 4 bases; nucleotides not matched to a gene: 9. Germline V gene sequence: CDR1 MNHNS, CDR2 SASEGT. The CDR3 is made up of 16 amino acids.

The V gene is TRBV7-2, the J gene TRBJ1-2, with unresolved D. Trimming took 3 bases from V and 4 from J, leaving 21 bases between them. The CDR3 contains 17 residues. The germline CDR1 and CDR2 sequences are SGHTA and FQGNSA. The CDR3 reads CASSFRVGAPPSYGYTF. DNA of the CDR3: TGTGCCAGCAGCTTTAGGGTTGGAGCCCCCCCCAGCTATGGCTACACCTTC.

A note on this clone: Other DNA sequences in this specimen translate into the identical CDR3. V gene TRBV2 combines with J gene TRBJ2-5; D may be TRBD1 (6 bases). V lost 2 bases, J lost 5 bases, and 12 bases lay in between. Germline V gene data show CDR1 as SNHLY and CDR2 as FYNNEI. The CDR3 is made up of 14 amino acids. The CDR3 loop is CASSELGGSETQYF. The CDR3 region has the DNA TGTGCCAGCAGTGAATTAGGGGGATCGGAGACCCAGTACTTC.

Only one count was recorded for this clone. The CDR3 loop is CSVAGNNGYTF. For the CDR3, the DNA is TGCAGCGTTGCGGGGAACAATGGCTACACCTTC. This sequence joins TRBV29-1 and TRBJ1-2; unclear D gene. Per germline, CDR1 SQVTM and CDR2 ANQGSEA. Trimming left V 4 bases short and J 6 bases short, with 9 bases between. This CDR3 has 11 amino acids.

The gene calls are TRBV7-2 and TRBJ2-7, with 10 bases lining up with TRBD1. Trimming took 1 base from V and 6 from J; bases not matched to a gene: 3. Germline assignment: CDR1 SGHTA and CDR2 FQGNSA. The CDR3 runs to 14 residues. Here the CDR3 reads CASSLGGQGTEQYF. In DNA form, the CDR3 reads TGTGCCAGCAGCTTAGGGGGACAGGGGACCGAGCAGTACTTC.